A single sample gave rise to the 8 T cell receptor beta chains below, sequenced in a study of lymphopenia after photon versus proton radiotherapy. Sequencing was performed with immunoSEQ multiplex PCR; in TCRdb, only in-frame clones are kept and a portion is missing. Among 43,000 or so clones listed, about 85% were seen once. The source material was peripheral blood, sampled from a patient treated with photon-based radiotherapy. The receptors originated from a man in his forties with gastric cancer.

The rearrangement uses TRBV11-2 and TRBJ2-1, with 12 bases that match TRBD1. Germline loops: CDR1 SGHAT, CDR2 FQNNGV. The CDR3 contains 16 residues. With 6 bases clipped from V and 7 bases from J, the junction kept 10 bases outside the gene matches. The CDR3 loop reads CASRVPGQGARNEQFF. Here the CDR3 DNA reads TGTGCCAGCAGGGTTCCGGGACAGGGGGCGCGAAATGAGCAGTTCTTC.

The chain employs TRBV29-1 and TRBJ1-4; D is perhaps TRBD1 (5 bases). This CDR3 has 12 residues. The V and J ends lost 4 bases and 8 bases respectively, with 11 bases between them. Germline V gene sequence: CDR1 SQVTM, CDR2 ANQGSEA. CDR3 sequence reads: CSVARAGEKLFF. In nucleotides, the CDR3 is TGCAGCGTTGCAAGGGCAGGGGAAAAACTGTTTTTT.

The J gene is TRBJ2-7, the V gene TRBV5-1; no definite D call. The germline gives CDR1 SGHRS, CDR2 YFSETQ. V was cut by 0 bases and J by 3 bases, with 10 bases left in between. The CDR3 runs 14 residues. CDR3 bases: TGCGCCAGCAGCTTGGATGGAGAATTCTACGAGCAGTACTTC. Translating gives CASSLDGEFYEQYF.

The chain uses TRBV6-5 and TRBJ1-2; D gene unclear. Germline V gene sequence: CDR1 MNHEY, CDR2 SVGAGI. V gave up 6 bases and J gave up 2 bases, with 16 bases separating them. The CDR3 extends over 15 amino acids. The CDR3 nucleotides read TGTGCCAGCAGACGCGGAAGGACGGGGAACTATGGCTACACCTTC. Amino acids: CASRRGRTGNYGYTF.

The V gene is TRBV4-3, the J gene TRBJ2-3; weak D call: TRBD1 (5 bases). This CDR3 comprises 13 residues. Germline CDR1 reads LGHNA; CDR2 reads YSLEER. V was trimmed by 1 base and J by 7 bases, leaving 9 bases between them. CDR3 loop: CASSQGQSNTQYF. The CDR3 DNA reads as TGCGCCAGCAGCCAAGGACAGAGCAATACGCAGTATTTT.

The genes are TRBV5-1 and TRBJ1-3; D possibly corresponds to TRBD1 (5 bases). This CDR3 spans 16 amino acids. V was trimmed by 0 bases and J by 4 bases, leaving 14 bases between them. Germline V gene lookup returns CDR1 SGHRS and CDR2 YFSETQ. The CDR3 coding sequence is TGCGCCAGCAGCTTGGGAGATGGGGGGTCCGGAAACACCATATATTTT. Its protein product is CASSLGDGGSGNTIYF.

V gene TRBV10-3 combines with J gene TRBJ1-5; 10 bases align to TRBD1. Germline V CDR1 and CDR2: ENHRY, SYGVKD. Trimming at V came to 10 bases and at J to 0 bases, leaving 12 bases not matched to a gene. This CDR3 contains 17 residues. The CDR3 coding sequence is TGTGCCACAACTCCGGGACAGGGGATAATTAGCAATCAGCCCCAGCATTTT. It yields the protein CATTPGQGIISNQPQHF.

The CDR3 is CASSLATGLGSNQPQHF. CDR3 nucleotides: TGTGCCAGCAGCTTGGCGACAGGTCTTGGGAGCAATCAGCCCCAGCATTTT. This sequence joins TRBV5-6 and TRBJ1-5, with TRBD1 as a possible D gene (6 bases). The V and J ends lost 0 bases and 1 base respectively, with 14 bases between them. Germline V gene lookup returns CDR1 SGHDT and CDR2 YYEEEE. The CDR3 consists of 17 residues. The full variable domain, with the rest looked up from reference TRBV5-6 and TRBJ1-5, is DAGVTQSPTHLIKTRGQQVTLRCSPKSGHDTVSWYQQALGQGPQFIFQYYEEEERQRGNFPDRFSGHQFPNYSSELNVNALLLGDSALYLCASSLATGLGSNQPQHFGDGTRLSIL.